Listed below are T cell receptor beta chains from one sample, sequenced in a study of tumor-infiltrating lymphocytes in primary liver carcinoma. MiXCR, applied by TCRdb to the multiplex PCR reads, yields one record per CDR3 protein. The sample consists of about 78,000 distinct CDR3 sequences, 60% to 75% of them appearing once. The specimen was liver tumor tissue from sampling region 4. Source of these receptors: a middle-aged man with primary liver carcinoma and hepatitis B virus infection. The CDR3 runs from the conserved cysteine through the conserved F or W. Each record gives: V gene, D gene, J gene, clone size, CDR3 DNA, CDR3 protein. A D gene is named only where the DNA matches it firmly. For some rows the clone size is stated as once, few or many, or as a class when expanded; others skip it.

TRBV29-1	-	TRBJ2-5	-	TGCAGCGTTGAAAGCCAGGGTTGGGCCCAATACTTC	CSVESQGWAQYF
TRBV12-3/TRBV12-4	-	TRBJ2-5	-	TGTACCAGCAGTTTGCTACCACAAGAGACTCAGTACTTC	CTSSLLPQETQYF
TRBV29-1	-	TRBJ2-7	-	TGCAGCGTCCGAAGGGGCGAGGACGAGCAGTACTTC	CSVRRGEDEQYF
TRBV28	TRBD2	TRBJ2-7	many	TGTGCCAGCAGTTCTGCAGGACTAGCGGGAGCCGAAAAATTACTTTACGAGCAGTACTTC	CASSSAGLAGAEKLLYEQYF
TRBV29-1	-	TRBJ1-1	-	TGCAGCGTTGTGCACAGTTCAAACACTGAAACTTTCTTT	CSVVHSSNTETFF
TRBV11-2	TRBD2	TRBJ2-1	-	TGTGCCAGCAGCTTAGGTAGTAGCGGGAGCTCGTATGAGCAGTTCTTC	CASSLGSSGSSYEQFF
TRBV7-8	-	TRBJ2-1	many	TGTGCCAGCAGCTTAGAGTCCACGGAGAGGTACAATGAGCAGTTCTTC	CASSLESTERYNEQFF
TRBV6-1	-	TRBJ1-2	many	TGTGCCAGCAACCCGGGGCCAGGGGAGCCCTATGGCTACACCTTC	CASNPGPGEPYGYTF
TRBV7-2	-	TRBJ1-5	-	TGTGCCAGCAGCTTAGGGGCAGGGGATCAGCCCCAGCATTTT	CASSLGAGDQPQHF
TRBV4-1	TRBD1	TRBJ2-2	-	TGCGCCAGCAGCCGAGATAGGAGGACAGGTATCGGGGAGCTGTTTTTT	CASSRDRRTGIGELFF
TRBV12-3/TRBV12-4	-	TRBJ2-1	-	TGTGCCAGCAGCGCCCGGGACTCTGACCGTGAGCAGTTCTTC	CASSARDSDREQFF
TRBV20-1	-	TRBJ2-5	-	TGCAGTGCTAGAGATACAGCTGGGGAAGAGACCCAGTACTTC	CSARDTAGEETQYF
TRBV6-1	-	TRBJ1-2	many	TGTGCCAGCAGGGTTAACTATGGCTACACCTTC	CASRVNYGYTF
TRBV10-2	TRBD2	TRBJ2-1	many	TGCGCCAGCAGCTCTCGGTCCCTAGCGGGTGAGCAGTTCTTC	CASSSRSLAGEQFF
TRBV19	-	TRBJ2-5	few	TGTGCCAGTAGCCACCCGTCGGGACTCGAAGAGACCCAGTACTTC	CASSHPSGLEETQYF
TRBV6-1	TRBD1	TRBJ2-5	-	TGTGCCAGCAGCGCTAGCACAGGGGTAAACCGCCAAGAGACCCAGAACTTC	CASSASTGVNRQETQNF
TRBV11-2	TRBD1	TRBJ2-7	-	TGTGCCAACAGCTTACGATGGACAGGGAAAAACGAGCAGTACTTC	CANSLRWTGKNEQYF
TRBV12-3/TRBV12-4	-	TRBJ1-1	-	TGTGCCAGCAGTACTGACAGATCTGAAGCTTTCTTT	CASSTDRSEAFF
TRBV29-1	-	TRBJ2-7	-	TGCAGCCCCCGGGACATGAAGTACTTC	CSPRDMKYF
TRBV7-9	TRBD1	TRBJ1-2	few	TGTGCCAGCAGCAACACACAGGGGGCGAACTATGGCTACACCTTC	CASSNTQGANYGYTF
TRBV12-3/TRBV12-4	-	TRBJ1-2	-	TGTGCCTGCGTCCAGGGGCTAAACTATGGCTACACCTTC	CACVQGLNYGYTF
TRBV4-1	-	TRBJ2-3	once	TGCGCCAGCAGCCAAGGGGCCGGGGCTAACACAGATACGCAGTATTTT	CASSQGAGANTDTQYF
TRBV11-2	-	TRBJ2-5	-	TGTGCCTACAGATCCCGGGACTCGGTCCATCAAGAGACCCAGTACTTC	CAYRSRDSVHQETQYF
TRBV11-2	-	TRBJ1-2	medium-sized	TGTGCCAGCAGCTTAGATCGCTTGGGCTACACCTTC	CASSLDRLGYTF
TRBV29-1	-	TRBJ2-3	-	TGCAGCGTTTCAAGCTTAACTAGTGGGGGAAGGGATACGCAGTATTTT	CSVSSLTSGGRDTQYF
TRBV29-1	-	TRBJ1-2	-	TGCAGCGTTGAAAGGGAATCTTCTAACTATGTCTACACCTTC	CSVERESSNYVYTF
TRBV29-1	-	TRBJ1-1	-	TGCAGCGCAAAGAGGGAGACTAACACTGAAACTTTCTTT	CSAKRETNTETFF
TRBV28	-	TRBJ2-7	-	TGTGCCAGCAGTTTCTCGGGAAACTTCGAGCAGTACTTC	CASSFSGNFEQYF
TRBV2	-	TRBJ2-1	-	TGTACCAGGGCGAAGGGGAGAGCAACCTACAATGAGCAGTTCTTC	CTRAKGRATYNEQFF
TRBV7-9	-	TRBJ2-1	-	TGTGCCAGCAGCCCACCCCGAACTAGCAATGAGCAGTTCTTC	CASSPPRTSNEQFF
TRBV10-3	TRBD2	TRBJ2-3	-	TGTCCCATCAGTGACTACGGGCTAGCGGGAGGGCCGGATACGCAGTATTTT	CPISDYGLAGGPDTQYF
TRBV6-6	-	TRBJ1-3	-	TGTGCCAGCAGTTACTCGGAGGGGCTCTCTGGAAACATTATATATTTT	CASSYSEGLSGNIIYF
TRBV4-1	TRBD1	TRBJ1-5	-	TGCGCCAGCAGCCAAATCACGGACAGGGTCGGCCAGCCCCAACATTTT	CASSQITDRVGQPQHF
TRBV28	TRBD1	TRBJ1-5	-	TGTGCCAGCAGTCCTCCGGGACAGAGCAATCAGTTCCAGCATTTT	CASSPPGQSNQFQHF
TRBV11-2	TRBD2	TRBJ2-3	-	TGTGCCGGGGGGGAACGGGAGCCCGCAGATACGCAATATTTT	CAGGEREPADTQYF